This TCR beta chain appears in the sequencing data of a study of T cell responses to AZD1222 COVID-19 vaccine. The CDR3 consists of 13 residues. Germline values: CDR1 SGHDT, CDR2 YYEEEE. Between the trimmed V and J ends, which lost 4 bases and 5 bases, there was a span of 12 bases. Assay used: immunoSEQ multiplex PCR; TCRdb lists only in-frame clones, some missing. The sample holds under 110,000 clones, approximately 87% seen once. Whole-study findings and limits: At 160-218 and 743-854, vaccine-associated CD4 TCRs were dominant, and they spanned spike.

Comments on this clone: Its antigen is unidentified.

The rearrangement uses TRBV5-6 and TRBJ1-2; D possibly corresponds to TRBD1 (6 bases). This sample comprised peripheral blood, obtained 28 days after the second AZD1222 dose. The sequence was collected from an adult who received the AZD1222 COVID-19 vaccine. The DNA of the CDR3 is TGTGCCAGCAGCATGCGAGGGGGTTATGGCTACACCTTC. This sequence encodes CASSMRGGYGYTF. Variable domain in full (rest from reference TRBV5-6 and TRBJ1-2): DAGVTQSPTHLIKTRGQQVTLRCSPKSGHDTVSWYQQALGQGPQFIFQYYEEEERQRGNFPDRFSGHQFPNYSSELNVNALLLGDSALYLCASSMRGGYGYTFGSGTRLTVV.